This T cell receptor (beta chain) was found in a study of technical replicates of blood from several donors (dated by TCRdb to about 2017). The library was obtained by the immunoSEQ multiplex PCR assay. Sourced from immuneACCESS, this table was stored by TCRdb with only in-frame sequences that have V and J called. A share of the clones is absent; for the studies checked, an unresolved V gene accounts for under half, and the remainder has no known explanation. This sample gives approximately 75,000 clones in total; approximately 96% of them show up just once. The top ten hold around 0.18% of the sample. CDR1 and CDR2, per the germline V gene (reference sequence), are SEHNR and FQNEAQ. The junction shows trimming of 5 bases on V and 7 bases on J, plus 9 bases between the germline ends. The CDR3 covers 12 residues, taking in both the cysteine and the phenylalanine. Of all the DNA, just the CDR3 is kept, 36 bases in frame from base 1.

For this clone: Its antigen specificity is not known. Per-base qualities were not stored, and no clone one base away is much larger.

Recombination joined TRBV7-9 with TRBJ1-5, and the D gene may be TRBD1, 6 bases matching. The receptor's source is a human donor in good health. The sample taken for sequencing was T cells isolated from PBMCs. The CDR3 region has the sequence CASSPGGQPQHF. The base sequence is TGTGCCAGCAGCCCTGGGGGCCAGCCCCAGCATTTT.